This T cell receptor (beta chain) is from a study of blood T cells in healthy people across ages. General study points: There were more naive CD4+ cells and higher diversity in long-lived donors than in aged donors.

Combining a sample-barcoded 5' primer with a J-beta primer mix, a second PCR ran for 7 to 11 cycles. Any given sample supplied a minimum of 2.5 million CDR3-containing paired-end reads. TCRdb re-derived calls from the 5' RACE reads in MiXCR, one entry per CDR3 protein. The sample consists of approximately 790,000 distinct CDR3 sequences, 62% of them appearing once. The donors, aged about 6 to 100, were healthy Caucasians from Russia. Trimming left V 6 bases short and J 3 bases short, with 9 bases between. Per the germline V gene, CDR1 is MNHNY and CDR2 is SVGAGI (reference sequence). The CDR3 loop spans 13 amino acids. A word on this clonotype: What it recognizes is unknown.

This TCR was recovered from a man younger than 45 in good health. The source material was blood. The V gene is TRBV6-6, the J gene TRBJ2-1, with D perhaps matching TRBD1 or TRBD2 (6 bases each). The CDR3 bases are TGTGCCAGCAGCGGGGGCAACTACAATGAGCAGTTCTTC. Translation gives CASSGGNYNEQFF.